Each of the 27 T cell receptor beta chains below was sequenced from the same sample in a study of blood T cell repertoires in COVID-19. Here immunoSEQ multiplex PCR was the method, and the copy in TCRdb shows in-frame clones only, minus some. The repertoire holds about 280,000 clones, with around 86% as singletons. The sample was peripheral blood. The receptors were sampled from a human donor in a cohort sampled during active COVID-19.

The rearrangement uses TRBV7-9 and TRBJ2-5, with TRBD1 as a possible D gene (5 bases). The V end was cut by 1 base, the J end by 3 bases, with 9 bases between. Looked up from germline, CDR1 is SEHNR and CDR2 is FQNEAQ (reference sequence). CDR3 length: 14 residues. This CDR3 reads CASSLGGQKETQYF. The CDR3 region has the DNA TGTGCCAGCAGCTTAGGCGGACAAAAAGAGACCCAGTACTTC. The full variable domain, in which reference TRBV7-9 and TRBJ2-5 provide the parts outside the CDR3, is DTGVSQNPRHKITKRGQNVTFRCDPISEHNRLYWYRQTLGQGPEFLTYFQNEAQLEKSRLLSDRFSAERPKGSFSTLEIQRTEQGDSAMYLCASSLGGQKETQYFGPGTRLLVL.

V is TRBV11-2 and J is TRBJ2-7; 7 positions match TRBD2. CDR3 size: 15 residues. Germline V gene lookup returns CDR1 SGHAT and CDR2 FQNNGV. With V trimmed by 5 bases and J by 2 bases, 9 bases remained unmatched. CDR3 coding DNA: TGTGCCAGCAGCCCTTGGCGGGAGTTTCCCTACGAGCAGTACTTC. Its translation: CASSPWREFPYEQYF. The whole variable domain, remainder taken from reference TRBV11-2 and TRBJ2-7, is EAGVAQSPRYKIIEKRQSVAFWCNPISGHATLYWYQQILGQGPKLLIQFQNNGVVDDSQLPKDRFSAERLKGVDSTLKIQPAKLEDSAVYLCASSPWREFPYEQYFGPGTRLTVT.

The chain links TRBV11-2 to TRBJ1-5; tentatively, D is TRBD1 (5 bases). In germline, CDR1 is SGHAT, CDR2 FQNNGV. The CDR3 spans 13 residues. Deletions cut 2 bases from V and 5 bases from J, with 7 bases between. CDR3 DNA sequence: TGTGCCAGCAGCTTATCAGGGTATCAGCCCCAGCATTTT. It specifies CASSLSGYQPQHF.

J is TRBJ1-2 and V is TRBV20-1, with D perhaps matching TRBD1 (6 bases). Looked up from germline, CDR1 is DFQATT and CDR2 is SNEGSKA (reference sequence). With 6 bases removed from V and 7 bases from J, the gap between germline ends came to 12 bases. This CDR3 spans 11 amino acids. CDR3 coding DNA: TGCAGTGCACAGACAGGCGGTGGCTACACCTTC. Translating gives CSAQTGGGYTF.

The V gene is TRBV27, the J gene TRBJ2-3; a possible D gene is TRBD2 (6 bases). V gave up 2 bases and J gave up 10 bases, with 16 bases separating them. Germline assignment: CDR1 MNHEY and CDR2 SMNVEV (reference sequence). The CDR3 consists of 14 residues. CDR3 protein: CASSLGSGPYPQYF. Here the CDR3 DNA reads TGTGCCAGCAGTTTAGGTAGCGGACCATACCCGCAGTATTTT.

This clone was observed once. This chain connects TRBV18 to TRBJ1-1, with D perhaps matching TRBD1 (5 bases). This CDR3 is 13 amino acids long. Germline V gene sequence: CDR1 KGHSH, CDR2 LQKENI. V dropped 3 bases and J dropped 7 bases, with 12 bases sitting between them. The CDR3 region is CASSPPPGYEAFF. DNA for the CDR3: TGTGCCAGCTCACCCCCCCCAGGGTATGAAGCTTTCTTT.

The rearrangement links TRBV5-1 to TRBJ2-7, with 10 nucleotides matching TRBD2. V shed 3 bases and J 2 bases; nucleotides not matched to a gene: 2. Per germline, CDR1 SGHRS and CDR2 YFSETQ. This CDR3 has 14 amino acids. CDR3 DNA sequence: TGCGCCAGCAGCTCTAGCGGGAGTGCCTACGAGCAGTACTTC. Translating gives CASSSSGSAYEQYF.

This clone was recorded once. CDR3 sequence: CASSSGVKETQYF. CDR3 bases: TGTGCCAGCTCATCAGGGGTTAAAGAGACCCAGTACTTC. The V call is TRBV18, the J call TRBJ2-5; possible D gene TRBD1, 6 bases. V was trimmed by 5 bases and J by 3 bases, leaving 10 bases between them. Germline CDR1 and CDR2: KGHSH and LQKENI. This CDR3 has 13 amino acids.

The chain's CDR3 is CATSRTGGMGTEAFF. The CDR3 nucleotides are TGTGCCACCAGTCGGACAGGGGGTATGGGGACTGAAGCTTTCTTT. V gene TRBV15 combines with J gene TRBJ1-1; 10 bases map to TRBD1. Germline CDR1 reads LNHNV; CDR2 reads YYDKDF (reference sequence). The CDR3 spans 15 residues. Trimming took 6 bases from V and 5 from J; bases not matched to a gene: 9. The full variable domain, rest sourced from reference TRBV15 and TRBJ1-1, is DAMVIQNPRYQVTQFGKPVTLSCSQTLNHNVMYWYQQKSSQAPKLLFHYYDKDFNNEADTPDNFQSRRPNTSFCFLDIRSPGLGDTAMYLCATSRTGGMGTEAFFGQGTRLTVV.

The rearrangement uses TRBV5-1 and TRBJ2-4; 14 bases are a match to TRBD2. The germline gives CDR1 SGHRS, CDR2 YFSETQ. V shed 4 bases and J 0 bases; nucleotides not matched to a gene: 12. This CDR3 has 20 residues. Here the CDR3 reads CASSLGGTSGRGRAKNIQYF. The CDR3, as DNA: TGCGCCAGCAGCCTGGGGGGGACTAGCGGGAGAGGTCGAGCCAAAAACATTCAGTACTTC. Looking up the rest from reference TRBV5-1 and TRBJ2-4 gives the full variable domain: KAGVTQTPRYLIKTRGQQVTLSCSPISGHRSVSWYQQTPGQGLQFLFEYFSETQRNKGNFPGRFSGRQFSNSRSEMNVSTLELGDSALYLCASSLGGTSGRGRAKNIQYFGAGTRLSVL.

The chain employs TRBV6-2 or TRBV6-3 and TRBJ2-5; TRBD2 matches 7 bases. Germline V gene data show CDR1 as MNHEY and CDR2 as SVGEGT. J lost 5 bases, V lost 4 bases, and 4 bases had no gene match. The CDR3 is 13 residues long. The CDR3: CASSWGGGETQYF. The CDR3 coding sequence is TGTGCCAGCAGTTGGGGGGGAGGCGAGACCCAGTACTTC.

The rearrangement uses TRBV5-4 and TRBJ2-1, with a tentative D call TRBD1 (5 bases). The CDR3 consists of 12 residues. Trimming took off 2 bases at V and 5 bases at J, with 5 bases between the two ends. Per the germline V gene, CDR1 is SGHNT and CDR2 is YYREEE (reference sequence). CDR3 sequence reads: CASSLGDNEQFF. For the CDR3, the DNA is TGTGCCAGCAGCTTAGGGGACAATGAGCAGTTCTTC.

This chain joins TRBV15 and TRBJ1-1, with D possibly TRBD1 on 5 matching bases. V dropped 0 bases and J dropped 4 bases, with 9 bases sitting between them. CDR3 size: 14 residues. Germline V lookup: CDR1 LNHNV, CDR2 YYDKDF (reference sequence). This CDR3 is CATSREPGPTEAFF. The CDR3 bases are TGTGCCACCAGCAGAGAGCCAGGGCCCACTGAAGCTTTCTTT. The full variable domain, its missing parts supplied by reference TRBV15 and TRBJ1-1, is DAMVIQNPRYQVTQFGKPVTLSCSQTLNHNVMYWYQQKSSQAPKLLFHYYDKDFNNEADTPDNFQSRRPNTSFCFLDIRSPGLGDTAMYLCATSREPGPTEAFFGQGTRLTVV.

J is TRBJ1-4 and V is TRBV7-2; 7 bases line up with TRBD1. Germline lookup yields CDR1 SGHTA and CDR2 FQGNSA. After removal of 4 bases from V and 4 bases from J, the junction contained 6 bases not matched to a gene. The CDR3 has 15 amino acids. This chain's CDR3 is CASSSLTGINEKLFF. DNA for the CDR3: TGTGCCAGCAGCTCGCTGACAGGGATTAATGAAAAACTGTTTTTT.

The chain carries TRBV20-1 and TRBJ1-1, with D unclear. CDR1 and CDR2 from the germline V gene are DFQATT and SNEGSKA (reference sequence). There are 11 residues in the CDR3. V shed 3 bases and J shed 6 bases, with 8 bases lying between them. The CDR3 sequence is CSASSVPEAFF. The CDR3 bases are TGCAGTGCTAGCTCCGTCCCTGAAGCTTTCTTT.

The gene calls are TRBV15 and TRBJ2-1; the D is unclear. V was trimmed by 8 bases and J by 0 bases, leaving 8 bases between them. Germline V CDR1 and CDR2: LNHNV, YYDKDF (reference sequence). This CDR3 has 13 residues. The chain's CDR3 is CATRQDSYNEQFF. For the CDR3, the DNA is TGTGCCACCCGCCAGGACTCCTACAATGAGCAGTTCTTC.

The CDR3: CASRLRYQETQYF. Written as DNA, the CDR3 is TGTGCCAGCAGATTGAGGTACCAAGAGACCCAGTACTTC. The rearrangement uses TRBV2 and TRBJ2-5; D not certain. CDR1 SNHLY and CDR2 FYNNEI come from the germline V gene. The CDR3 runs 13 residues. Trimming cost V 6 bases and J 0 bases, with 8 bases left between them. The full variable domain, completed using reference TRBV2 and TRBJ2-5, is EPEVTQTPSHQVTQMGQEVILRCVPISNHLYFYWYRQILGQKVEFLVSFYNNEISEKSEIFDDQFSVERPDGSNFTLKIRSTKLEDSAMYFCASRLRYQETQYFGPGTRLLVL.

The rearrangement uses TRBV18 and TRBJ1-4; D uncertain. CDR3 size: 15 residues. The V gene's germline CDR1 is KGHSH and CDR2 LQKENI. Trimming stripped 2 bases from V and 4 bases from J, with 11 bases between. CDR3 DNA sequence: TGTGCCAGCTCACCAGGTCTAGTTGATAATGAAAAACTGTTTTTT. This gives the protein CASSPGLVDNEKLFF.

The genes are TRBV10-1 and TRBJ2-1, with a tentative D call TRBD2 (5 bases). The length of the CDR3 is 15 residues. The ends were cut back, 2 bases at V and 3 bases at J, with 11 bases in the middle. CDR1 and CDR2 (germline): WNHNN, SYGVQD (reference sequence). CDR3 residues: CASSEGSGYYNEQFF. CDR3 in DNA: TGCGCCAGCAGTGAGGGGAGCGGATACTACAATGAGCAGTTCTTC.

The chain combines TRBV7-9 with TRBJ1-1; D is unclear. Trimming pared 8 bases from V and 7 bases from J, leaving 17 bases between. This CDR3 contains 13 residues. Germline V gene data show CDR1 as SEHNR and CDR2 as FQNEAQ (reference sequence). The CDR3 coding sequence is TGTGCCAGCTTTTATCGGGATATAGATGAAGCTTTCTTT. This gives the protein CASFYRDIDEAFF. The full variable domain, rest sourced from reference TRBV7-9 and TRBJ1-1, is DTGVSQNPRHKITKRGQNVTFRCDPISEHNRLYWYRQTLGQGPEFLTYFQNEAQLEKSRLLSDRFSAERPKGSFSTLEIQRTEQGDSAMYLCASFYRDIDEAFFGQGTRLTVV.

V gene TRBV5-6 combines with J gene TRBJ2-1; maybe TRBD1 (6 bases). Germline V gene sequence: CDR1 SGHDT, CDR2 YYEEEE. The length of the CDR3 is 14 residues. V was trimmed by 6 bases and J by 0 bases, leaving 10 bases between them. The CDR3 sequence is CASTYRASYNEQFF. In nucleotides, the CDR3 is TGTGCCAGCACTTACAGGGCCTCCTACAATGAGCAGTTCTTC.

A few counts support this clone. This chain joins TRBV9 and TRBJ2-7, with 7 bases lining up with TRBD1. The CDR3 spans 15 residues. Germline V gene sequence: CDR1 SGDLS, CDR2 YYNGEE. Trimming removed 2 bases from V and 1 base from J; junction bases left unmatched: 6. The CDR3 DNA sequence: TGTGCCAGCAGCGTTCTATGGGACAGTTCCTACGAGCAGTACTTC. Translated: CASSVLWDSSYEQYF.

The chain links TRBV5-1 to TRBJ1-1; 7 nucleotides agree with TRBD1. From germline, CDR1 is SGHRS and CDR2 YFSETQ. Losses at the gene ends were 7 bases for V and 1 base for J; bases not matched to a gene: 10. The CDR3 spans 15 residues. CDR3 DNA: TGCGCCAGCCACCCGTCGGGACAGACGAACACTGAAGCTTTCTTT. This translates into CASHPSGQTNTEAFF.

This clone was counted once. This rearrangement joins TRBV7-2 to TRBJ1-1; unclear D gene. Trimming removed 1 base from V and 6 bases from J, with 12 bases in between. This CDR3 comprises 14 residues. Germline CDR1 is SGHTA and CDR2 is FQGNSA. The CDR3 region has the DNA TGTGCCAGCAGCTTAGACAATCGGGGTTCTGAAGCTTTCTTT. This encodes CASSLDNRGSEAFF.

V and J are TRBV16 and TRBJ1-1; TRBD1 matches 7 bases. Germline-derived CDR1 and CDR2 are KGHSY and FQNENV. There are 14 residues in the CDR3. V gave up 4 bases and J gave up 4 bases; unmatched junction bases: 6. This CDR3 is CASSRQQGITEAFF. The DNA of the CDR3 is TGTGCCAGCAGCCGGCAACAGGGGATCACTGAAGCTTTCTTT. Looking up the rest from reference TRBV16 and TRBJ1-1 gives the full variable domain: GEEVAQTPKHLVRGEGQKAKLYCAPIKGHSYVFWYQQVLKNEFKFLISFQNENVFDETGMPKERFSAKCLPNSPCSLEIQATKLEDSAVYFCASSRQQGITEAFFGQGTRLTVV.

The genes are TRBV4-3 and TRBJ2-1, with 10 bases lining up with TRBD2. CDR3 size: 16 residues. From germline, CDR1 is LGHNA and CDR2 YSLEER. Trimming cost V 1 base and J 6 bases; bases outside gene matches: 6. The CDR3 loop reads CASSQGAGGPVNEQFF. DNA for the CDR3: TGCGCCAGCAGCCAAGGAGCGGGAGGGCCCGTCAATGAGCAGTTCTTC.

The chain uses TRBV7-6 and TRBJ2-7, with D possibly TRBD1 on 6 matching bases. Germline CDR1 reads SGHVS; CDR2 reads FNYEAQ. V was clipped by 5 bases and J by 5 bases, with 10 bases between them. This CDR3 contains 12 residues. The CDR3 nucleotides read TGTGCCAGCAGCCAACAGGGAGACGAGCAGTACTTC. Translated, it gives CASSQQGDEQYF.